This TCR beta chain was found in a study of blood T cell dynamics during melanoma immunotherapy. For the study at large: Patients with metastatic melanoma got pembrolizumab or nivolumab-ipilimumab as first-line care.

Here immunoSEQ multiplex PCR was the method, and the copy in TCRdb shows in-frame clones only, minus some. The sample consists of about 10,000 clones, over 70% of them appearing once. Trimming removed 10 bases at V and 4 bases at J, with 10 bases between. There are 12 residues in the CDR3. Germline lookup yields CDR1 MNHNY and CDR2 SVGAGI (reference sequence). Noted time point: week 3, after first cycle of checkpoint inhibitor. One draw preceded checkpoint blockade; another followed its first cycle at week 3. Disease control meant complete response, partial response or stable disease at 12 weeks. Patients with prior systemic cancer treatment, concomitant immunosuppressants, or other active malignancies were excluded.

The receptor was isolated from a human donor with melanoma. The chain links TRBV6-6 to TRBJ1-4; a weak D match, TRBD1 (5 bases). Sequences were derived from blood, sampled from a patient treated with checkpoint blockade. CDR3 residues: CATRRGNEKLFF. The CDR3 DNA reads TGTGCCACCCGGAGGGGTAATGAAAAACTGTTTTTT.